The 20 T cell receptor beta chains presented below share a single source sample, sequenced in a study of T cell changes during pregnancy in multiple sclerosis (dated by TCRdb to between 2017 and 2020). Libraries were built with the immunoSEQ multiplex PCR assay. TCRdb took this table from immuneACCESS and kept in-frame rearrangements with V and J called. Such tables lack part of the clones; where checked against another copy, unresolved V genes explain under half of the gap, and the rest is unexplained. The sample data list about 36,000 clones, and roughly 92% of these were observed just once. The ten largest make up roughly 1.2% of the sample. Sequenced: PBMCs (not recorded whether the cells were cultured). All receptors come from a female donor with multiple sclerosis, enrolled in a pregnancy study.

The V call is TRBV2, the J call TRBJ1-5, with TRBD1 matching 7 bases. The V gene's germline CDR1 is SNHLY and CDR2 FYNNEI. There are 15 residues in the CDR3. J was trimmed by 1 base and V by 6 bases; bases with no gene match: 6. CDR3 loop: CASSPPTGSNQPQHF. The CDR3 DNA reads as TGTGCCAGCAGCCCCCCGACAGGGAGCAATCAGCCCCAGCATTTT. Full variable domain (rest looked up from reference TRBV2 and TRBJ1-5): EPEVTQTPSHQVTQMGQEVILRCVPISNHLYFYWYRQILGQKVEFLVSFYNNEISEKSEIFDDQFSVERPDGSNFTLKIRSTKLEDSAMYFCASSPPTGSNQPQHFGDGTRLSIL.

The chain couples TRBV28 to TRBJ1-1; D gene uncertain. CDR1 is MDHEN and CDR2 is SYDVKM in the germline V gene. Trimming removed 2 bases from V and 5 bases from J, with 6 bases in between. The CDR3 consists of 12 residues. The CDR3 DNA reads TGTGCCAGCAGTTTAGTGGGTACTGAAGCTTTCTTT. The encoded protein is CASSLVGTEAFF.

V and J are TRBV27 and TRBJ2-1, with 8 bases lining up with TRBD2. The CDR3 spans 18 residues. The ends lost 3 bases at V and 0 bases at J; junction bases unmatched: 10. CDR1 is MNHEY, CDR2 SMNVEV, per germline (reference sequence). CDR3 bases: TGTGCCAGCAGTTTCGAGACTAGCGTCGGGGGCTCCTACAATGAGCAGTTCTTC. Its protein is CASSFETSVGGSYNEQFF.

The gene calls are TRBV6-1 and TRBJ2-5, with 9 bases aligning to TRBD1. The J segment lost 2 bases and the V segment lost 7 bases, leaving 5 bases of the junction unmatched. CDR1 and CDR2 from the germline V gene are MNHNS and SASEGT. CDR3 length: 14 amino acids. The chain's CDR3 is CASNDRGTQETQYF. CDR3 DNA: TGTGCCAGCAACGACAGGGGGACGCAAGAGACCCAGTACTTC.

The chain recombines TRBV2 with TRBJ1-4; perhaps TRBD1 as D (5 bases). Germline V gene sequence: CDR1 SNHLY, CDR2 FYNNEI. V was clipped by 6 bases and J by 7 bases, with 21 bases between them. This CDR3 is 16 amino acids long. CDR3 in amino acids: CASRIGQGAGVEKLFF. For the CDR3, the DNA is TGTGCCAGCAGAATCGGGCAGGGTGCGGGAGTTGAAAAACTGTTTTTT.

This clone was recorded a few times. This chain uses TRBV5-1 with TRBJ1-2; 7 bases line up with TRBD1. Germline V gene data show CDR1 as SGHRS and CDR2 as YFSETQ. J was trimmed by 5 bases and V by 3 bases; bases with no gene match: 7. CDR3 length equals 14 residues. The CDR3 spells CASSSTGTAYGYTF. CDR3 sequence (DNA): TGCGCCAGCAGCTCAACCGGGACAGCATATGGCTACACCTTC.

CDR3 DNA: TGCAGCGCCGGGGACAGGTGGGACACTGAAGCTTTCTTT. Its protein is CSAGDRWDTEAFF. This chain links TRBV29-1 with TRBJ1-1; 8 bases align to TRBD1. Germline V lookup: CDR1 SQVTM, CDR2 ANQGSEA. The CDR3 has 13 amino acids. Trimming took 7 bases from V and 3 from J; bases not matched to a gene: 7.

This chain links TRBV28 with TRBJ1-4; 7 positions match TRBD1. CDR3 size: 14 residues. Germline lookup yields CDR1 MDHEN and CDR2 SYDVKM. Trimming at V came to 9 bases and at J to 3 bases, leaving 7 bases not matched to a gene. DNA for the CDR3: TGTGCCAGTCACCTGGGACAGTCTAATGAAAAACTGTTTTTT. Amino acid sequence: CASHLGQSNEKLFF. Together with reference TRBV28 and TRBJ1-4, the CDR3 gives the full variable domain: DVKVTQSSRYLVKRTGEKVFLECVQDMDHENMFWYRQDPGLGLRLIYFSYDVKMKEKGDIPEGYSVSREKKERFSLILESASTNQTSMYLCASHLGQSNEKLFFGSGTQLSVL.

The chain is built from TRBV7-9 and TRBJ2-7; D is ambiguous. The CDR3 length is 11 residues. Trimming took off 4 bases at V and 7 bases at J, with 8 bases between the two ends. Germline V gene lookup returns CDR1 SEHNR and CDR2 FQNEAQ (reference sequence). The DNA for the CDR3 is TGTGCCAGCAGCTCCGTAGGGGAGCAGTACTTC. It specifies CASSSVGEQYF.

The V call is TRBV6-5, the J call TRBJ1-1; D gene unclear. The V end was cut by 3 bases, the J end by 4 bases, with 15 bases between. Germline lookup yields CDR1 MNHEY and CDR2 SVGAGI. The CDR3 covers 15 residues. The CDR3 region is CASSYQVRAPTEAFF. The CDR3 bases are TGTGCCAGCAGTTATCAGGTCCGGGCGCCCACTGAAGCTTTCTTT.

V gene TRBV11-2 combines with J gene TRBJ1-5; 7 bases agree with TRBD1. Germline V CDR1 and CDR2: SGHAT, FQNNGV. The CDR3 sequence is 15 residues long. J lost 5 bases, V lost 0 bases, and 4 bases had no gene match. The CDR3 protein is CASSLEGGDDQPQHF. CDR3 in DNA: TGTGCCAGCAGCTTAGAAGGGGGCGACGATCAGCCCCAGCATTTT.

The chain uses TRBV20-1 and TRBJ1-1; 7 nucleotides align to TRBD1. This CDR3 has 10 residues. Per the germline V gene, CDR1 is DFQATT and CDR2 is SNEGSKA (reference sequence). The V and J ends lost 5 bases and 10 bases, in that order; junction bases with no gene match: 4. The CDR3 DNA reads TGCAGTGCTGGGACAGAGGGAGCTTTCTTT. Translating it yields CSAGTEGAFF.

The rearrangement joins TRBV6-5 to TRBJ2-7, with 7 bases identical to TRBD1. Trimming took 5 bases from V and 4 from J; bases not matched to a gene: 11. The CDR3 is 15 residues long. Germline-derived CDR1 and CDR2 are MNHEY and SVGAGI. CDR3 sequence (DNA): TGTGCCAGCAGTCCCCCGGGACAGACCTTTTACGAGCAGTACTTC. Translation gives CASSPPGQTFYEQYF.

This chain uses TRBV6-1 with TRBJ1-1, with 7 bases lining up with TRBD1. V shed 10 bases and J 0 bases; nucleotides not matched to a gene: 11. The germline gives CDR1 MNHNS, CDR2 SASEGT. This CDR3 region has 15 residues. The CDR3 DNA follows: TGTGCCACCTATCGGGACAGCCTCATGAACACTGAAGCTTTCTTT. This translates into CATYRDSLMNTEAFF.

This clone is a singleton in its sample. The chain employs TRBV5-6 and TRBJ2-2, with 8 bases fitting TRBD1. This CDR3 has 16 residues. The germline V gene has CDR1 SGHDT and CDR2 YYEEEE. V dropped 0 bases and J dropped 2; count of bases not matched to a gene: 3. DNA for the CDR3: TGTGCCAGCAGCTTGGGTGACAGGGGTAACACCGGGGAGCTGTTTTTT. The encoded protein is CASSLGDRGNTGELFF.

This chain joins TRBV30 and TRBJ1-1; 9 bases are a match to TRBD1. After removal of 5 bases from V and 5 bases from J, the junction contained 6 bases not matched to a gene. The CDR3 is 13 amino acids. Germline CDR1 and CDR2: GTSNPN and SVGIG (reference sequence). The CDR3 region is CAWGTGWKTEAFF. The CDR3 DNA reads TGTGCCTGGGGGACAGGGTGGAAAACTGAAGCTTTCTTT.

The rearrangement links TRBV27 to TRBJ2-7; no clear D gene. This CDR3 has 12 residues. The V gene lost 6 bases and the J gene lost 5 bases, with 11 bases spanning the gap. Germline lookup yields CDR1 MNHEY and CDR2 SMNVEV (reference sequence). The CDR3 region has the DNA TGTGCCAGCAGGAGAGGTTCCCACGAGCAGTACTTC. Residues: CASRRGSHEQYF.

The chain has TRBV18 and TRBJ1-5; D is possibly TRBD1 (5 bases). V was pared by 2 bases and J by 4 bases, with 9 bases between. CDR3 size: 14 residues. Germline CDR1 is KGHSH and CDR2 is LQKENI. The CDR3 sequence: CASSPVPGNQPQHF. CDR3 nucleotide sequence: TGTGCCAGCTCACCAGTCCCAGGGAATCAGCCCCAGCATTTT.

The V call is TRBV13, the J call TRBJ2-3; D is perhaps TRBD2 (5 bases). Trimming removed 2 bases at V and 1 base at J, with 10 bases between. Germline V lookup: CDR1 PRHDT, CDR2 FYEKMQ (reference sequence). The CDR3 consists of 15 residues. CDR3 region: CASSLYGDGTDTQYF. The CDR3 DNA is TGTGCCAGCAGCTTATACGGGGATGGCACAGATACGCAGTATTTT.

The rearrangement uses TRBV11-3 and TRBJ2-2, with D uncertain. CDR1 and CDR2 (germline): SGHNT, YENEEA. V lost 3 bases and J lost 6, with 8 bases in between. CDR3 size: 13 residues. The CDR3 is CASSFTAAGELFF. The CDR3 bases are TGTGCCAGCAGCTTTACGGCGGCCGGGGAGCTGTTTTTT.